This T cell receptor beta chain was profiled in a study of OX40 agonist ivuxolimab in advanced cancers. Study information: Prior anti-PD-1, anti-PD-L1 or anti-CTLA-4 therapy did not bar entry, and approximately 40% had some. Study outcomes and limitations: Among patients with partial responses at 0.1-3.0 mg/kg, clonal expansion was among the lowest.

V lost 0 bases and J 1 base, leaving 2 bases between the germline ends. Germline V CDR1 and CDR2: SGHNT, YYREEE (reference sequence). The length of the CDR3 is 12 residues. Method: immunoSEQ multiplex PCR; TCRdb's copy keeps in-frame clones and lacks some. The data contain fewer than 25,000 clones, around 89% of them seen just once; the ten biggest clones take up 31%. Excluded were patients having autoimmune disease history or systemic immunosuppression. Comment on this clone: Its antigen remains unidentified.

Sequencing was performed on CD4+ or CD8+ T cells sorted from blood, taken in a trial of the OX40 agonist ivuxolimab. This sequence was found in an adult with an advanced solid tumor such as melanoma, head and neck, liver or kidney cancer. V and J are TRBV5-4 and TRBJ2-7; D unresolved. CDR3: CASSLVSYEQYF. The CDR3 DNA reads TGTGCCAGCAGCTTGGTGTCCTACGAGCAGTACTTC.